Shown below are 8 T cell receptor beta chains from a single sample sequenced in a study of response to subunit inactivated influenza vaccine. Via MiXCR, TCRdb re-called the RT-PCR reads, giving one row per CDR3 protein. The sample consists of approximately 700,000 distinct CDR3 sequences, 15% to 19% of them appearing once. This specimen consisted of PBMCs from blood, obtained 11 to 12 days after vaccination. Every receptor here comes from a man aged 50-60 years who received an inactivated influenza vaccine.

This clonotype is a singleton in its sample. The rearrangement uses TRBV4-3 and TRBJ1-4; D is undetermined. The CDR3 runs to 13 residues. The V end was cut by 1 base, the J end by 10 bases, with 10 bases between. CDR1 is LGHNA, CDR2 YSLEER, per germline. The CDR3 reads CASSQVYSVKLFF. The CDR3 region has the DNA TGCGCCAGCAGCCAAGTTTACAGTGTAAAACTGTTTTTT.

In this sample, this clonotype turned up a few times. The genes are TRBV7-9 and TRBJ1-4, with 7 bases matching TRBD1. Per the germline V gene, CDR1 is SEHNR and CDR2 is FQNEAQ (reference sequence). CDR3 size: 15 residues. J gave up 4 bases and V 2 bases, and 4 bases lay outside the gene matches. CDR3 amino acids: CASSLRDSYNEKLFF. CDR3 nucleotide sequence: TGTGCCAGCAGCTTACGGGACAGTTATAATGAAAAACTGTTTTTT.

This clonotype was observed a few times. The chain has TRBV28 and TRBJ2-2; perhaps TRBD2 as D (5 bases). CDR3 length: 13 residues. CDR1 MDHEN and CDR2 SYDVKM come from the germline V gene. V lost 7 bases and J 7 bases, leaving 13 bases between the germline ends. DNA of the CDR3: TGTGCCAGCATCGGCGGGCGTCACGGGGAGCTGTTTTTT. It translates to CASIGGRHGELFF. Complete variable domain (other parts from reference TRBV28 and TRBJ2-2): DVKVTQSSRYLVKRTGEKVFLECVQDMDHENMFWYRQDPGLGLRLIYFSYDVKMKEKGDIPEGYSVSREKKERFSLILESASTNQTSMYLCASIGGRHGELFFGEGSRLTVL.

The rearrangement uses TRBV10-1 and TRBJ2-3; D uncertain. Germline V CDR1 and CDR2: WNHNN, SYGVQD (reference sequence). The CDR3 has 16 residues. V gave up 0 bases and J gave up 0 bases, with 10 bases separating them. This CDR3 reads CASSESTGLSTDTQYF. The CDR3 DNA reads TGCGCCAGCAGTGAGTCGACTGGCTTAAGCACAGATACGCAGTATTTT.

This clonotype was observed a handful of times. This sequence joins TRBV29-1 and TRBJ2-3; the D call may be TRBD1 or TRBD2 (5 bases each). The CDR3 spans 14 residues. V was cut by 6 bases and J by 0 bases, with 13 bases left in between. CDR1 and CDR2 (germline): SQVTM, ANQGSEA. CDR3 in DNA: TGCAGCGTCACGGGACCCTTTAGCACAGATACGCAGTATTTT. Amino acids: CSVTGPFSTDTQYF.

This clonotype was counted only a few times. This chain joins TRBV20-1 and TRBJ1-6; TRBD1 agrees at 7 bases. Germline lookup yields CDR1 DFQATT and CDR2 SNEGSKA (reference sequence). The junction had 6 bases not matched to a gene; V was cut back by 5 bases and J by 8 bases. This CDR3 comprises 13 residues. In DNA, the CDR3 is TGCAGTGCTCCCACAGGGGATTATTCACCCCTCCACTTT. This codes for CSAPTGDYSPLHF.

This rearrangement joins TRBV11-2 to TRBJ2-6, with TRBD1 matching 9 bases. This CDR3 contains 15 residues. CDR1 is SGHAT and CDR2 is FQNNGV in the germline V gene. The J segment lost 13 bases and the V segment lost 3 bases, leaving 10 bases of the junction unmatched. For the CDR3, the DNA is TGTGCCAGCAGCTTCCTTCCGGGACAGGGTCTTGTCCTGACTTTC. Encoded protein: CASSFLPGQGLVLTF.

Turning to this clonotype: The junction shows a germline mismatch at one end, possibly a read error. The V and J genes are TRBV27 and TRBJ2-5; weak D call: TRBD2 (6 bases). The CDR3 runs 13 residues. The germline V gene has CDR1 MNHEY and CDR2 SMNVEV (reference sequence). The CDR3 loop reads CANSLLGGETQYF. The CDR3 DNA sequence: TGTGCCAACAGTTTACTCGGGGGAGAGACCCAGTACTTC.